This T cell receptor beta chain stems from a study of T cell responses to AZD1222 COVID-19 vaccine (dated by TCRdb to about 2021). For context, the study as a whole: AZD1222 recipients with second doses at about 4 weeks or about 12 weeks were pooled, because spike-specific TCR depth and breadth did not differ between schedules. Trial participants were enrolled by age into 18-55, 56-69 and 70-plus year subgroups, with approximately 150, 28 and 58 TCR-sequenced participants respectively. A total of 230 to 250 trial participants underwent TCR sequencing, of whom around 200 received two doses of AZD1222 and approximately 25 received two doses of the MenACWY control vaccine.

The intended sense of this specimen's time point label: baseline before first vaccination. Samples from vaccinated people were obtained from the UK trials COV001 and COV002, which included a single-blind randomized controlled phase 2/3 trial of AZD1222 (ChAdOx1 nCoV-19) in healthy adults. For TCRbeta chain sequencing, PBMC samples from trial participants were taken at day 0 and at day 28 after the second dose. Beyond this particular receptor, the publication reports: Epitopes outside the regions mutated in the B.1.351 and B.1.1.7 variants were reportedly recognized by nearly half of the unique spike-specific TCRs. The 56-69-year group was small, and its depth increase did not reach significance, likely because of low power. Because no day 14 peak-response samples were available, the repertoires could be characterized only after the peak T cell response. Vaccine-associated CD4 TCRs spanned the whole spike protein, with dominant responses in regions 160-218 and 743-854. Participants were mostly white British, with more females than males. The authors suggested clonal diversity may have been underestimated. Conclusions about previously exposed vaccinees are limited, since just 6 or 7 AZD1222 recipients were seropositive for SARS-CoV-2 at baseline. After two AZD1222 doses, spike-specific TCR breadth and depth were significantly higher than at day 0 and than in MenACWY recipients.

Of note for this clone: There is no known antigen for this receptor. No base qualities exist here, and no much larger clone lies one base off it.

Trimming at the junction amounts to 3 bases on V and 8 bases on J, and the germline ends lie 19 bases apart. Looking up the germline V gene yields CDR1 MNHNS and CDR2 SASEGT. Inclusive of the bounding cysteine and phenylalanine, the CDR3 is 15 residues long. Here the CDR3 DNA is all that survives: 45 bases in frame from base 1. The CDR3 regions of human TCRbeta chains were subjected to immunosequencing. Per the authors' processing: Repertoire TCRs were checked for matches against a reference library of SARS-CoV-2-specific TCRs that had been generated using the MIRA antigen-specificity platform. Breadth was defined as the fraction of unique TCRs that were SARS-CoV-2-associated. Depth was defined as the fraction of total T cells that were SARS-CoV-2-associated. Using the MIRA data, each spike-specific TCR was mapped to the spike region that the TCR reacts to and placed in a CD4 or CD8 class. Log10-transformed breadth and depth values were compared by one-way ANOVA with Sidak's multiple comparisons tests. The source is immuneACCESS, and TCRdb retained only in-frame sequences with V and J called. Part of the clones is not carried over; for the studies checked, unresolved V genes explain less than half of this, and the remainder is unexplained. The V and J calls and clone size are taken from that table; D and trimming were inferred from the DNA. For this sample there are 200,000 or so clones; approximately 92% appear just once. The ten biggest clones cover roughly 10% of the sample.

The material sequenced was peripheral blood, taken on day 0 of AZD1222 vaccination. The chain is made from TRBV6-1 and TRBJ1-1, and perhaps TRBD1 as D gene, on 5 matching bases. This TCR derives from an adult in good health. The CDR3 region has the sequence CASSDGGAGVVEAFF. In nucleotides, the sequence is TGTGCCAGCAGTGACGGAGGGGCAGGAGTAGTAGAAGCTTTCTTT.